These 24 T cell receptor beta chains were sequenced from one sample in a study of blood T cell repertoires in COVID-19. Here immunoSEQ multiplex PCR was the method, and the copy in TCRdb shows in-frame clones only, minus some. The top ten clones hold less than 3% of a sample with some 28,000 clones, 80% to 90% of them seen once. Sequenced material: peripheral blood. The receptors stem from a human donor in a cohort sampled during active COVID-19.

V is TRBV5-1 and J is TRBJ2-7; 13 bases agree with TRBD2. CDR1 SGHRS and CDR2 YFSETQ come from the germline V gene. Germline trimming cut 4 bases from V and 6 bases from J; bases unmatched to any gene: 13. The CDR3 runs 17 residues. CDR3 sequence reads: CASSKGLAGLDESEQYF. CDR3 DNA sequence: TGCGCCAGCAGCAAGGGACTAGCGGGGCTAGACGAAAGCGAGCAGTACTTC. The variable domain in full, completed from reference TRBV5-1 and TRBJ2-7, reads KAGVTQTPRYLIKTRGQQVTLSCSPISGHRSVSWYQQTPGQGLQFLFEYFSETQRNKGNFPGRFSGRQFSNSRSEMNVSTLELGDSALYLCASSKGLAGLDESEQYFGPGTRLTVT.

The chain combines TRBV27 with TRBJ2-5; TRBD1 matches at 9 bases. Unmatched junction bases numbered 4, after V lost 4 bases and J lost 4 bases. This CDR3 is 14 amino acids long. CDR1 and CDR2 (germline): MNHEY, SMNVEV (reference sequence). CDR3 sequence: CASSWGDRVETQYF. CDR3 DNA sequence: TGTGCCAGCAGTTGGGGGGACAGGGTAGAGACCCAGTACTTC.

This clone has only a few counts. The chain is built from TRBV18 and TRBJ2-3; D ambiguous. V shed 0 bases and J shed 4 bases, with 11 bases lying between them. The CDR3 is 15 residues long. Germline values: CDR1 KGHSH, CDR2 LQKENI. CDR3 in amino acids: CASSPPSRAADTQYF. The CDR3 DNA follows: TGTGCCAGCTCACCACCCTCCCGCGCGGCAGATACGCAGTATTTT. The full variable domain, with the rest looked up from reference TRBV18 and TRBJ2-3, is NAGVMQNPRHLVRRRGQEARLRCSPMKGHSHVYWYRQLPEEGLKFMVYLQKENIIDESGMPKERFSAEFPKEGPSILRIQQVVRGDSAAYFCASSPPSRAADTQYFGPGTRLTVL.

The chain couples TRBV5-6 to TRBJ1-1, with no clear D. V dropped 0 bases and J dropped 3 bases, with 6 bases sitting between them. Per germline, CDR1 SGHDT and CDR2 YYEEEE. This CDR3 is built from 13 residues. CDR3 nucleotides: TGTGCCAGCAGCTTGGCGCCGGACACTGAAGCTTTCTTT. Its translation: CASSLAPDTEAFF. Full variable domain (rest looked up from reference TRBV5-6 and TRBJ1-1): DAGVTQSPTHLIKTRGQQVTLRCSPKSGHDTVSWYQQALGQGPQFIFQYYEEEERQRGNFPDRFSGHQFPNYSSELNVNALLLGDSALYLCASSLAPDTEAFFGQGTRLTVV.

The chain links TRBV12-3 or TRBV12-4 to TRBJ1-2, with TRBD1 matching 7 bases. The CDR3 consists of 13 residues. V lost 6 bases and J lost 4; bases outside the gene matches: 5. This CDR3 reads CASSPQGTYGYTF. DNA of the CDR3: TGTGCCAGCAGCCCACAGGGGACCTATGGCTACACCTTC.

The chain links TRBV6-5 to TRBJ2-5; D not certain. Deletions cut 10 bases from V and 5 bases from J, with 17 bases between. The CDR3 consists of 13 residues. The germline V gene has CDR1 MNHEY and CDR2 SVGAGI. CDR3 DNA sequence: TGTGCCATCTCCATCCCAGGTTTGGAGACCCAGTACTTC. This codes for CAISIPGLETQYF.

This chain links TRBV5-4 with TRBJ1-5; D may be TRBD1 (5 bases). The V and J ends lost 1 base and 0 bases respectively, with 11 bases between them. The CDR3 is 16 residues long. The V gene's germline CDR1 is SGHNT and CDR2 YYREEE (reference sequence). The CDR3 region is CASSLWGRGSNQPQHF. The CDR3 DNA reads TGTGCCAGCAGCTTGTGGGGGAGGGGTAGCAATCAGCCCCAGCATTTT.

V usage is TRBV6-1 and J usage is TRBJ2-3, with a weak D call TRBD1 (7 bases). The CDR3 has 16 residues. V was trimmed by 1 base and J by 4 bases, leaving 15 bases between them. CDR1 MNHNS and CDR2 SASEGT come from the germline V gene. CDR3 sequence (DNA): TGTGCCAGCAGTGAAGTAGGAGGGGGCGTCGCAGATACGCAGTATTTT. Translated: CASSEVGGGVADTQYF.

This rearrangement joins TRBV6-2 or TRBV6-3 to TRBJ1-5; no clear D gene. Germline CDR1 and CDR2: MNHEY and SVGEGT. This CDR3 spans 14 amino acids. V lost 4 bases and J lost 4, with 11 bases in between. This CDR3 reads CASSLASKNQPQHF. CDR3 nucleotides: TGTGCCAGCAGTTTAGCATCGAAAAATCAGCCCCAGCATTTT.

The V call is TRBV28, the J call TRBJ2-7; possibly TRBD1 for D (6 bases). This CDR3 spans 14 amino acids. Looked up from germline, CDR1 is MDHEN and CDR2 is SYDVKM. The V end lost 8 bases, the J end lost 0 bases, and 14 bases lay between the germline ends. CDR3 DNA sequence: TGTGCCAGCGGACCAGGACAGCCCTCCTACGAGCAGTACTTC. Amino acid sequence: CASGPGQPSYEQYF.

The chain uses TRBV2 and TRBJ2-5; D uncertain. The V end was cut by 1 base, the J end by 1 base, with 4 bases between. CDR3 size: 13 residues. Germline V gene lookup returns CDR1 SNHLY and CDR2 FYNNEI. The CDR3 is CASSEGPQETQYF. The CDR3 nucleotides read TGTGCCAGCAGTGAAGGGCCCCAAGAGACCCAGTACTTC. The full variable domain, its missing parts supplied by reference TRBV2 and TRBJ2-5, is EPEVTQTPSHQVTQMGQEVILRCVPISNHLYFYWYRQILGQKVEFLVSFYNNEISEKSEIFDDQFSVERPDGSNFTLKIRSTKLEDSAMYFCASSEGPQETQYFGPGTRLLVL.

The V call is TRBV12-3 or TRBV12-4, the J call TRBJ2-1; 9 positions agree with TRBD2. After removal of 7 bases from V and 7 bases from J, the junction contained 5 bases not matched to a gene. The CDR3 is 13 residues long. The CDR3: CASNRAGGNEQFF. The CDR3 coding sequence is TGTGCCAGCAACCGAGCGGGGGGTAATGAGCAGTTCTTC.

The V and J genes are TRBV19 and TRBJ2-7; D possibly corresponds to TRBD1 (7 bases). The CDR3 spans 12 residues. The germline V and J ends were trimmed by 5 bases and 6 bases, with 11 bases remaining between them. CDR1 is LNHDA, CDR2 SQIVND, per germline (reference sequence). Here the CDR3 reads CASSRQGGEQYF. Here the CDR3 DNA reads TGTGCCAGTAGTCGGCAGGGGGGCGAGCAGTACTTC. Full variable domain (remainder filled in from reference TRBV19 and TRBJ2-7): DGGITQSPKYLFRKEGQNVTLSCEQNLNHDAMYWYRQDPGQGLRLIYYSQIVNDFQKGDIAEGYSVSREKKESFPLTVTSAQKNPTAFYLCASSRQGGEQYFGPGTRLTVT.

V gene TRBV27 combines with J gene TRBJ2-4; the D is unclear. Trimming pared 3 bases from V and 9 bases from J, leaving 18 bases between. Germline assignment: CDR1 MNHEY and CDR2 SMNVEV (reference sequence). CDR3 length equals 15 residues. The CDR3 DNA follows: TGTGCCAGCAGTTTTGGTCTGGGCTCCCAACGCATTCAGTACTTC. Translated, it gives CASSFGLGSQRIQYF.

The V gene is TRBV6-2 or TRBV6-3, the J gene TRBJ1-5; 9 bases are a match to TRBD1. V lost 4 bases and J lost 5; bases outside the gene matches: 9. The CDR3 contains 16 residues. Germline lookup yields CDR1 MNHEY and CDR2 SVGEGT. CDR3 sequence (DNA): TGTGCCAGCAGTTCGTTTACAGGGGGCACTGATCAGCCCCAGCATTTT. It encodes CASSSFTGGTDQPQHF.

This chain connects TRBV27 to TRBJ2-5; 8 nucleotides align to TRBD2. The CDR3 has 16 amino acids. Unmatched junction bases numbered 14, after V lost 6 bases and J lost 5 bases. The germline CDR1 and CDR2 sequences are MNHEY and SMNVEV (reference sequence). The DNA for the CDR3 is TGTGCCAGCAGCCTCTCAGCGGGGGAGCTTCAGGAGACCCAGTACTTC. Translation gives CASSLSAGELQETQYF.

The J gene is TRBJ2-1, the V gene TRBV9; TRBD1 matches 7 bases. The V gene's germline CDR1 is SGDLS and CDR2 YYNGEE. The CDR3 extends over 14 amino acids. The V segment lost 3 bases and the J segment 9 bases; nucleotides outside the gene matches: 9. In nucleotides, the CDR3 is TGTGCCAGCAGCGCAACGACAGGGTCCGGTGAGCAGTTCTTC. It specifies CASSATTGSGEQFF.

V and J are TRBV5-5 and TRBJ1-3; a weak D match, TRBD1 (5 bases). The CDR3 runs 13 residues. Germline-derived CDR1 and CDR2 are SGHKS and YYEKEE (reference sequence). The ends were cut back, 4 bases at V and 9 bases at J, with 14 bases in the middle. CDR3 loop: CASSEGADSTIYF. CDR3 DNA sequence: TGTGCCAGCAGCGAAGGGGCCGACAGCACCATATATTTT.

The chain uses TRBV6-5 and TRBJ1-5; D is possibly TRBD1 (5 bases). The CDR3 sequence is 14 residues long. Germline CDR1 MNHEY, CDR2 SVGAGI. The V gene lost 5 bases and the J gene lost 1 base, with 9 bases spanning the gap. CDR3 region: CASSNAGSNQPQHF. In DNA, the CDR3 is TGTGCCAGCAGTAACGCAGGGAGCAATCAGCCCCAGCATTTT.

The V and J genes are TRBV18 and TRBJ2-3; 7 positions match TRBD1. The CDR3 has 15 amino acids. Per the germline V gene, CDR1 is KGHSH and CDR2 is LQKENI. V shed 2 bases, J shed 1 base, and the junction held 3 bases outside the gene matches. Here the CDR3 reads CASSPSGQGTDTQYF. The CDR3 bases are TGTGCCAGCTCACCATCCGGACAGGGCACAGATACGCAGTATTTT. Drawing the rest from reference TRBV18 and TRBJ2-3, the complete variable domain is NAGVMQNPRHLVRRRGQEARLRCSPMKGHSHVYWYRQLPEEGLKFMVYLQKENIIDESGMPKERFSAEFPKEGPSILRIQQVVRGDSAAYFCASSPSGQGTDTQYFGPGTRLTVL.

The chain carries TRBV18 and TRBJ1-2; tentative D call: TRBD1 (6 bases). The CDR3 has 16 amino acids. From germline, CDR1 is KGHSH and CDR2 LQKENI. V was cut by 11 bases and J by 3 bases, with 25 bases left in between. Here the CDR3 reads CAVPRDSRGWDYGYTF. CDR3 coding DNA: TGTGCCGTCCCCCGCGACAGCAGGGGTTGGGACTATGGCTACACCTTC.

The chain employs TRBV18 and TRBJ2-1; D call uncertain. Germline V gene data show CDR1 as KGHSH and CDR2 as LQKENI. Between the trimmed V and J ends, which lost 3 bases and 0 bases, there was a span of 9 bases. CDR3 length equals 15 residues. CDR3 in amino acids: CASSPSRSSYNEQFF. The CDR3 DNA sequence: TGTGCCAGCTCACCGTCCCGCAGCTCCTACAATGAGCAGTTCTTC.

The chain recombines TRBV5-1 with TRBJ2-1; 10 positions match TRBD2. Trimming took 3 bases from V and 0 from J; bases not matched to a gene: 3. The CDR3 is 16 amino acids. In germline, CDR1 is SGHRS, CDR2 YFSETQ. CDR3 amino acids: CASSSRTSGSYNEQFF. Written as DNA, the CDR3 is TGCGCCAGCAGCTCTAGGACTAGCGGCTCCTACAATGAGCAGTTCTTC.

This chain links TRBV12-5 with TRBJ2-2; 9 bases fit TRBD1. The CDR3 covers 15 residues. The V gene end was trimmed by 6 bases and the J gene end by 4 bases; junction bases not matched to a gene: 6. From germline, CDR1 is LGHNT and CDR2 FRNRAP. This chain's CDR3 is CASGLTGGSTGELFF. The CDR3 nucleotides are TGTGCTAGTGGCCTTACAGGGGGCTCCACCGGGGAGCTGTTTTTT.